A single sample gave rise to the 21 T cell receptor beta chains below, sequenced in a study of shared clonotypes between healthy human individuals. CD45RO-negative, CCR7-selected cells formed the naive CD8 fraction, which excluded terminally differentiated effector memory CD45RA+ cells. Data came from immunoSEQ multiplex PCR; TCRdb stores just in-frame clones and leaves some out. The repertoire holds hundreds of thousands of clones, with 96% as singletons. What was sequenced was naive CD8+ T cells sorted from blood. These receptors all come from a woman aged 25-40 years in good health.

V gene TRBV4-1 combines with J gene TRBJ2-1; no firm D call. The V gene lost 3 bases and the J gene lost 7 bases, with 7 bases spanning the gap. The germline CDR1 and CDR2 sequences are MGHRA and YSYEKL. The CDR3 has 12 amino acids. CDR3 nucleotide sequence: TGCGCCAGCAGCCACCTTACTAATGAGCAGTTCTTC. Protein sequence: CASSHLTNEQFF.

This chain joins TRBV27 and TRBJ2-7; 7 bases agree with TRBD1. There are 13 residues in the CDR3. CDR1 is MNHEY, CDR2 SMNVEV, per germline (reference sequence). Trimming removed 5 bases from V and 4 bases from J; junction bases left unmatched: 5. The CDR3 bases are TGTGCCAGCAGTACAGGGACAGTATACGAGCAGTACTTC. This gives the protein CASSTGTVYEQYF.

The J gene is TRBJ2-3, the V gene TRBV30; possibly TRBD2 for D (5 bases). The CDR3 loop spans 14 amino acids. Germline assignment: CDR1 GTSNPN and CDR2 SVGIG (reference sequence). Deletions cut 0 bases from V and 6 bases from J, with 13 bases between. CDR3 amino acids: CAWSVFAGGDTQYF. The CDR3 region has the DNA TGTGCCTGGAGTGTTTTTGCGGGTGGGGATACGCAGTATTTT.

This chain joins TRBV2 and TRBJ2-4, with 9 bases that match TRBD1. Germline V gene data show CDR1 as SNHLY and CDR2 as FYNNEI. V lost 6 bases and J lost 6; bases outside the gene matches: 6. The CDR3 extends over 14 amino acids. CDR3 coding DNA: TGTGCCAGCAGCCCGGGACAGGGAGGAAACATTCAGTACTTC. Translating it yields CASSPGQGGNIQYF.

This chain joins TRBV9 and TRBJ2-7; TRBD2 is a possible D gene (5 bases). This CDR3 is 14 amino acids long. Germline-derived CDR1 and CDR2 are SGDLS and YYNGEE. The V end lost 0 bases, the J end lost 6 bases, and 13 bases lay between the germline ends. The CDR3 here is CASSVGGRSIEQYF. The CDR3 DNA follows: TGTGCCAGCAGCGTAGGTGGGAGAAGTATCGAGCAGTACTTC.

The chain links TRBV7-8 to TRBJ2-3, with a weak D call TRBD1 (6 bases). CDR1 SGHVS and CDR2 FQNEAQ come from the germline V gene. CDR3 length: 15 residues. V gave up 1 base and J gave up 4 bases, with 12 bases separating them. CDR3: CASSLVQGWPDTQYF. CDR3 DNA: TGTGCCAGCAGCTTAGTTCAGGGGTGGCCAGATACGCAGTATTTT.

The chain combines TRBV4-2 with TRBJ1-5; perhaps TRBD1 as D (6 bases). CDR3 length: 14 residues. Germline CDR1 is LGHNA and CDR2 is YNFKEQ. The ends were cut back, 3 bases at V and 4 bases at J, with 10 bases in the middle. CDR3 amino acids: CASSHRQGNQPQHF. CDR3 sequence (DNA): TGTGCCAGCAGCCACCGGCAGGGGAATCAGCCCCAGCATTTT.

The rearrangement uses TRBV6-5 and TRBJ2-7, with unresolved D. This CDR3 has 12 amino acids. Germline V lookup: CDR1 MNHEY, CDR2 SVGAGI. CDR3 DNA sequence: TGTGCTGGCTATGAAATAACGGAGGAGCAGTACTTC. This codes for CAGYEITEEQYF.

The rearrangement joins TRBV5-4 to TRBJ2-5; maybe TRBD2 (6 bases). Germline values: CDR1 SGHNT, CDR2 YYREEE (reference sequence). Deletions cut 6 bases from V and 5 bases from J, with 14 bases between. The CDR3 is 13 residues long. CDR3 protein: CASTREDRETQYF. Written as DNA, the CDR3 is TGTGCCAGCACTAGGGAGGATCGGGAGACCCAGTACTTC.

The J gene is TRBJ2-5, the V gene TRBV28; the D is unclear. Germline CDR1 is MDHEN and CDR2 is SYDVKM. Between the trimmed V and J ends, which lost 6 bases and 2 bases, there was a span of 19 bases. The CDR3 totals 16 residues. CDR3 nucleotides: TGTGCCAGCAGACCCGCCGGGTCCCTTACTCAAGAGACCCAGTACTTC. It is translated as CASRPAGSLTQETQYF.

The chain links TRBV13 to TRBJ2-7, with 13 positions matching TRBD2. This CDR3 region has 17 residues. V gave up 5 bases and J gave up 4 bases; unmatched junction bases: 11. The germline V gene encodes CDR1 PRHDT and CDR2 FYEKMQ (reference sequence). The CDR3 coding sequence is TGTGCCAGCAGCCGCGGGACTAGCGGGGACAGAAGGTACGAGCAGTACTTC. Its translation: CASSRGTSGDRRYEQYF.

The rearrangement uses TRBV7-9 and TRBJ2-7; TRBD1 agrees at 7 bases. Germline-derived CDR1 and CDR2 are SEHNR and FQNEAQ (reference sequence). There are 15 residues in the CDR3. Trimming cost V 5 bases and J 5 bases; bases outside gene matches: 12. Here the CDR3 reads CASSPSTGVTHEQYF. The CDR3 DNA sequence: TGTGCCAGCAGCCCGTCAACAGGGGTTACTCACGAGCAGTACTTC.

V is TRBV19 and J is TRBJ2-3; D gene unclear. Trimming took off 3 bases at V and 5 bases at J, with 6 bases between the two ends. Germline CDR1 reads LNHDA; CDR2 reads SQIVND (reference sequence). The CDR3 sequence is 12 residues long. The CDR3 region has the DNA TGTGCCAGTAGTATGCCGGGAGATACGCAGTATTTT. This encodes CASSMPGDTQYF.

The chain links TRBV6-5 to TRBJ2-7; 8 bases align to TRBD1. Trimming removed 5 bases from V and 7 bases from J; junction bases left unmatched: 4. This CDR3 is built from 12 residues. Germline V gives CDR1 MNHEY, CDR2 SVGAGI. The CDR3: CASSHRGREQYF. In DNA, the CDR3 is TGTGCCAGCAGTCACAGGGGGAGGGAGCAGTACTTC.

In DNA form, the CDR3 reads TGTGCCAGCAGCCACCCTCTAGCGGGGGACTACGAGCAGTACTTC. Translation gives CASSHPLAGDYEQYF. This rearrangement joins TRBV11-2 to TRBJ2-7; 10 positions agree with TRBD2. The germline gives CDR1 SGHAT, CDR2 FQNNGV. After removal of 5 bases from V and 3 bases from J, the junction contained 7 bases not matched to a gene. This CDR3 has 15 residues.

This clone was counted once. The rearrangement uses TRBV7-2 and TRBJ2-1; D gene unclear. Germline lookup yields CDR1 SGHTA and CDR2 FQGNSA. Trimming shortened V by 2 bases and J by 3 bases, and 14 bases separated the two germline ends. This CDR3 is 16 amino acids long. The CDR3 bases are TGTGCCAGCAGCTTATCTGGCGGATCTTTCTACAATGAGCAGTTCTTC. This encodes CASSLSGGSFYNEQFF.

The chain links TRBV5-1 to TRBJ1-2; D uncertain. The V gene's germline CDR1 is SGHRS and CDR2 YFSETQ. The V end was cut by 4 bases, the J end by 4 bases, with 14 bases between. The CDR3 is made up of 14 amino acids. CDR3 protein: CASSPRSGSYGYTF. CDR3 DNA: TGCGCCAGCAGCCCTCGGTCGGGGTCCTATGGCTACACCTTC.

This chain connects TRBV7-9 to TRBJ1-2; no clear D gene. The germline gives CDR1 SEHNR, CDR2 FQNEAQ (reference sequence). V was shortened by 3 bases and J by 3 bases, with 11 bases between the two germline ends. The CDR3 length is 14 residues. The CDR3 DNA sequence: TGTGCCAGCAGCTTCGGGCAGTTCGACTATGGCTACACCTTC. Its protein is CASSFGQFDYGYTF. The full variable domain, with the rest looked up from reference TRBV7-9 and TRBJ1-2, is DTGVSQNPRHKITKRGQNVTFRCDPISEHNRLYWYRQTLGQGPEFLTYFQNEAQLEKSRLLSDRFSAERPKGSFSTLEIQRTEQGDSAMYLCASSFGQFDYGYTFGSGTRLTVV.

The chain uses TRBV27 and TRBJ2-3, with no clear D. This CDR3 spans 15 amino acids. Trimming took off 5 bases at V and 0 bases at J, with 12 bases between the two ends. CDR1 is MNHEY, CDR2 SMNVEV, per germline (reference sequence). DNA of the CDR3: TGTGCCAGCAGTGGCCAGGTAACTAGCACAGATACGCAGTATTTT. Translation gives CASSGQVTSTDTQYF.

As DNA, the CDR3 is TGTGCCAGCAGCCAGGACCGGGGGTTTCATGAAAAACTGTTTTTT. Translation gives CASSQDRGFHEKLFF. The chain couples TRBV5-4 to TRBJ1-4, with TRBD1 as a possible D gene (5 bases). Germline assignment: CDR1 SGHNT and CDR2 YYREEE (reference sequence). V was pared by 4 bases and J by 6 bases, with 16 bases between. The CDR3 extends over 15 amino acids.

The chain joins TRBV9 to TRBJ1-1; D call uncertain. V lost 3 bases and J 5 bases, leaving 11 bases between the germline ends. CDR1 and CDR2 (germline): SGDLS, YYNGEE. The CDR3 runs to 13 residues. For the CDR3, the DNA is TGTGCCAGCAGCGCATGGGGTGGAACTGAAGCTTTCTTT. The encoded protein is CASSAWGGTEAFF.